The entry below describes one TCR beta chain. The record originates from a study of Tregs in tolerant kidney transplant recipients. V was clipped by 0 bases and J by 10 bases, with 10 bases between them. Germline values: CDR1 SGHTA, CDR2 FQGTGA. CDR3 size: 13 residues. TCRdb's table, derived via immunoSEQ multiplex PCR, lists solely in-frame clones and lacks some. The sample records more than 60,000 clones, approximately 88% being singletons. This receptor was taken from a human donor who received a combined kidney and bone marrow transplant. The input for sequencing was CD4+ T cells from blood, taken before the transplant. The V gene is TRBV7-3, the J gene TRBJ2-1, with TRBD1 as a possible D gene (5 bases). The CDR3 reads CASSLTGELEQFF. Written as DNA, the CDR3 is TGTGCCAGCAGCTTAACAGGGGAACTAGAGCAGTTCTTC.